This entry features one TCR beta chain sequence. This sample is part of a study of T cell responses to AZD1222 COVID-19 vaccine. Clones were sequenced by immunoSEQ multiplex PCR, and TCRdb holds only the in-frame ones, with some missing. The sample includes 80,000 or so clones, more than 85% seen only once; the top ten take roughly 5.1%. This material consisted of peripheral blood, taken 28 days after the second AZD1222 dose. The source of this sequence is an adult who received the AZD1222 COVID-19 vaccine.

CDR3 DNA: TGTGCCAGTAGTATAGCGGGACAGGGGTTAATGAGGGGCACTGAAGCTTTCTTT. This sequence encodes CASSIAGQGLMRGTEAFF. This chain uses TRBV19 with TRBJ1-1; the match to TRBD1 covers 10 bases. Germline V lookup: CDR1 LNHDA, CDR2 SQIVND (reference sequence). The CDR3 covers 18 residues. V was clipped by 1 base and J by 4 bases; unmatched bases: 12.